This T cell receptor (beta chain) was profiled in a study of CD8+ T cells in alopecia areata. At the level of the study: The drug, oral tofacitinib, was given to treated patients at 5 to 10 mg twice daily. The study's findings and limits: Higher clonality was seen in lesional scalp than in normal scalp, especially in alopecia totalis/universalis. Against the mouse data, patients shared TCRs less clearly, possibly for HLA reasons.

This CDR3 region has 11 residues. CDR1 LNHDA and CDR2 SQIVND come from the germline V gene (reference sequence). V lost 4 bases and J 7 bases, leaving 7 bases between the germline ends. The sequencing template was cDNA reverse transcribed from extracted RNA. Only in-frame clones appear in the TCRdb table, and some are missing; sequencing was by immunoSEQ multiplex PCR. In the table there are 160,000 or so clones, roughly 70% of which are singletons. CD4+ and CD8+ T cells were sorted from PBMCs. Notes on this clone: Its antigen is as yet unknown.

Specimen: CD8+ T cells sorted from blood, collected at week 0. The chain joins TRBV19 to TRBJ1-2; the D gene is possibly TRBD1 (5 bases). The clonotype comes from a human donor with alopecia areata. CDR3 sequence reads: CASSTGTGYTF. CDR3 DNA: TGTGCCAGTAGTACAGGGACTGGCTACACCTTC.